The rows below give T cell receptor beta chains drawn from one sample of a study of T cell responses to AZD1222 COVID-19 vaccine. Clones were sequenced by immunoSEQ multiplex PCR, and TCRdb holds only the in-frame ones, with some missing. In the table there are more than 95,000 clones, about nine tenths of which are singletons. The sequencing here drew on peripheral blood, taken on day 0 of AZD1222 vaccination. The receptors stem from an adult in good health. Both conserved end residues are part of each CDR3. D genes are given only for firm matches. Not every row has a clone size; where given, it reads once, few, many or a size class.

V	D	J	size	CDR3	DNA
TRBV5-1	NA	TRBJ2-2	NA	CASSLSLNTGELFF	TGCGCCAGCAGCTTGTCCCTGAACACCGGGGAGCTGTTTTTT
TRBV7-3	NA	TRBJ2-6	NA	CASSLRGGPNSGANVLTF	TGTGCCAGCAGCTTAAGGGGGGGCCCCAACTCTGGGGCCAACGTCCTGACTTTC
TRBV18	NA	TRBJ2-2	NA	CASSPLGNTGELFF	TGTGCCAGCTCCCCCCTAGGGAACACCGGGGAGCTGTTTTTT
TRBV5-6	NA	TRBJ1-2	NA	CASSFADVRQGFHIYGYTF	TGTGCCAGCAGCTTCGCTGATGTGAGGCAGGGGTTCCATATTTATGGCTACACCTTC
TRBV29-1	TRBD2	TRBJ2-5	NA	CSVEAGGGPVRTQYF	TGCAGCGTTGAGGCCGGCGGGGGGCCCGTCAGGACCCAGTACTTC
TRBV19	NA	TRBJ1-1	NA	CASSIPGFTEAFF	TGTGCCAGTAGTATCCCAGGGTTCACTGAAGCTTTCTTT
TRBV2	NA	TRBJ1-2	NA	CASTAEHNYGYTF	TGTGCCAGCACGGCCGAGCATAACTATGGCTACACCTTC
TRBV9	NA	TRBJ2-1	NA	CASSPGNEQFF	TGTGCCAGCAGCCCGGGAAATGAGCAGTTCTTC
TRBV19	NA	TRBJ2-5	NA	CASSRLQETQYF	TGTGCCAGTAGTCGCCTCCAAGAGACCCAGTACTTC
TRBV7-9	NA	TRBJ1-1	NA	CASSFRAANTEAFF	TGTGCCAGCAGCTTTAGGGCGGCGAACACTGAAGCTTTCTTT
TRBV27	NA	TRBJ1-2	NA	CASSKTGAQAYTF	TGTGCCAGCAGTAAAACAGGTGCACAAGCCTACACCTTC
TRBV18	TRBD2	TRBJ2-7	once	CASSPRTGGSNYEQYF	TGTGCCAGCTCACCTCGGACGGGGGGATCGAACTACGAGCAGTACTTC
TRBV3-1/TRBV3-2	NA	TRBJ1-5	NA	CASSQAGVGNQPQHF	TGTGCCAGCAGCCAAGCGGGCGTCGGCAATCAGCCCCAGCATTTT
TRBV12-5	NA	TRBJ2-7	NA	CASAYAGSSYEQYF	TGTGCTAGTGCTTATGCAGGGAGCTCCTACGAGCAGTACTTC
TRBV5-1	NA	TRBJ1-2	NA	CASSLMGGDGYTF	TGCGCCAGCAGCTTGATGGGGGGAGATGGCTACACCTTC
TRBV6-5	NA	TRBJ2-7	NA	CASSQSGTEYYEQYF	TGTGCCAGCAGTCAGTCCGGGACGGAATACTACGAGCAGTACTTC
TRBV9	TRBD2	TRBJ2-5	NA	CASSLAGAPGTQYF	TGTGCCAGCAGCCTAGCGGGGGCCCCCGGGACCCAGTACTTC
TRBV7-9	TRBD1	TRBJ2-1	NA	CADGTGGGYNEQFF	TGTGCCGATGGGACAGGGGGAGGCTACAATGAGCAGTTCTTC
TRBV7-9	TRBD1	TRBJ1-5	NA	CASSTGQSGQPQHF	TGTGCCAGCAGCACGGGACAGTCAGGTCAGCCCCAGCATTTT
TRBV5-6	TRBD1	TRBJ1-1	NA	CASSIGQGGTF	TGTGCCAGCAGCATTGGACAGGGGGGGACCTTT
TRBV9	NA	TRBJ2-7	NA	CASSVERDSYEQYF	TGTGCCAGCAGCGTAGAGAGGGACTCGTACGAGCAGTACTTC
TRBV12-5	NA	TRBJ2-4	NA	CASGLSTPHPKNIQYF	TGTGCTAGTGGTTTGTCGACACCCCACCCCAAAAACATTCAGTACTTC
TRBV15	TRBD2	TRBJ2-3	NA	CATSSPKGVGGSRDTQYF	TGTGCCACCAGCAGCCCAAAGGGCGTGGGGGGGTCCAGGGATACGCAGTATTTT
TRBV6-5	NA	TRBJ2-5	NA	CASSYSKGQETQYF	TGTGCCAGCAGTTACTCGAAGGGTCAAGAGACCCAGTACTTC
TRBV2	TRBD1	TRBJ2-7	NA	CASTAGTGSYEQYF	TGTGCCAGCACCGCGGGGACAGGGTCCTACGAGCAGTACTTC
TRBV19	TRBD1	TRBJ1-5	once	CASISLGTENQPQHF	TGTGCCAGTATTTCCCTTGGGACAGAGAATCAGCCCCAGCATTTT
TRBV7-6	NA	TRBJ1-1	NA	CASSLKDGVDTEAFF	TGTGCCAGCAGCTTAAAGGACGGGGTGGACACTGAAGCTTTCTTT
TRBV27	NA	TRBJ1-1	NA	CASSLIMGTEAFF	TGTGCCAGCAGTTTAATTATGGGGACTGAAGCTTTCTTT
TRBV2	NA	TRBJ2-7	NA	CASSPAGRPIYEQYF	TGTGCCAGCAGTCCAGCAGGGAGACCCATTTACGAGCAGTACTTC
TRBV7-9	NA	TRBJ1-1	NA	CASSLEGGHTEAFF	TGTGCCAGCAGCTTAGAAGGAGGCCACACTGAAGCTTTCTTT
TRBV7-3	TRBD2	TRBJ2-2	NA	CASSVSGATGELFF	TGTGCCAGCAGCGTTAGCGGGGCCACCGGGGAGCTGTTTTTT
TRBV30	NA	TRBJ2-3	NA	CAWKVNGGASDTQYF	TGTGCCTGGAAGGTTAATGGGGGGGCCTCAGATACGCAGTATTTT
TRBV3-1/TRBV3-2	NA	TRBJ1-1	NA	CASSTGGHGTEAFF	TGTGCCAGCAGCACTGGGGGCCACGGCACTGAAGCTTTCTTT
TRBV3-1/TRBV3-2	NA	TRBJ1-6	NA	CASSHPAWETNSPLHF	TGTGCCAGCAGCCACCCGGCGTGGGAAACTAATTCACCCCTCCACTTT
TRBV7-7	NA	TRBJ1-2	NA	CASSSDIQGVRNGYTF	TGTGCCAGCAGCTCCGACATCCAGGGCGTGAGGAATGGCTACACCTTC